Sequencing of this T cell receptor beta chain was carried out in a study of beta chain features in type 1 diabetes (dated by TCRdb to between 2017 and 2018). Background for the entire study: Patients and healthy donors did not differ in mean age, gender distribution, total cell number or subset yield. A total of 107,917,701 sorted cells were examined across all samples, and RNA yield correlated strongly with the number of cells per subset. The study compared TCRB repertoires of sorted circulating CD4+ T cell subsets between recently diagnosed type 1 diabetes patients and matched healthy donors. Regulatory and stem cell-like memory subsets were isolated from only 8 patients and about eight healthy donors, whereas naive and central memory subsets came from all 30 or so donors. Here is what the overall study found, with its caveats: Naive, central memory and regulatory TCRB repertoires appeared to be more alike among patients than among healthy donors. Sequencing cDNA rather than genomic DNA could over-represent highly expressing activated cells, although activation and CD3 levels did not differ between groups. A moderate but significant shortening of TCRB CDR3 length was observed in type 1 diabetes patients in all four CD4+ subsets. PCR may preferentially amplify shorter templates, but because patient and control samples were amplified and corrected together, any resulting skew would affect both groups equally. At VDJ recombination sites, patients with type 1 diabetes made fewer insertions and deleted more nucleotides, a pattern implying thymic rearrangement abnormalities. Only small numbers of individuals were included in the HLA sub-analyses, which left unresolved whether HLA type had any influence on TCRB rearrangement.

The entire isolated RNA was reverse transcribed using the High Capacity cDNA Reverse Transcription Kit, and thus expressed TCRB transcripts were sequenced. Deep immunoSEQ sequencing was applied to naive, central memory and regulatory T cell samples, giving an average of about 3.7 million total reads per sample. Sorted cells were lysed in RLT buffer, and RNA was extracted using DNase-treated RNeasy Micro or Mini kits according to cell number. Each cell subset was processed on its own to prevent cross-contamination, while patient and healthy donor samples were processed together. The immunoSEQ multiplex PCR was used to amplify TCRB sequences from cDNA, yielding 87-bp fragments that span the CDR3 region. Amplicons were sequenced on the Illumina HiSeq platform. The study's processing was this. Synthetic template baselines were used to correct PCR bias computationally, reads within Hamming distance 2 were collapsed, and singletons that could not be merged were discarded. By aligning reads against IMGT, V, D and J genes, CDR3 length, and insertions or deletions at six rearrangement sites were assigned. Within each subset, clonotype counts were normalized to sorted cell number, and only after that were true diversity and Gini coefficients computed with the tcR R package. Repertoire sharing was quantified using the overlap coefficient calculated on TCRB nucleotide sequences. As a proxy for the pre-selection repertoire, out-of-frame TCRB sequences from naive cells were analyzed. TCRdb re-hosts the immuneACCESS table, in-frame sequences only. Its copies lack some clones; in the studies checked, an unresolved V gene accounts for under half of them, and the cause for the rest is not known. The V and J calls and clone size are taken from that table; D and trimming were inferred from the DNA. This sample has approximately 170,000 clones in its table, and roughly 60% of those were observed once. The ten largest make up approximately 0.09% of the sample.

From each donor, a single peripheral blood sample of about 120 mL on average was drawn into heparinised tubes. Using a panel that included CD45RO, CCR7, CD25, CD127, CD95 and CD27, naive, central memory, regulatory and stem cell-like memory CD4+ T cells were sorted on a BD FACSAria II. Every sorted population had a purity above 95%. Right away, PBMCs were isolated by Lymphoprep density gradient centrifugation and were stained directly, with no culture step. To minimize batch effects, samples were stained and sorted in pairs, one healthy donor with one patient per experiment. This clone showed up just a few times. The specificity of this receptor is unknown. Nothing much larger sits one base from this clone, and base qualities are not available. V lost 4 bases and J lost 7 bases; the stretch between them is 13 bases long. CDR1 is given as GTSNPN and CDR2 as SVGIG, both from the germline V gene (reference sequence). Its CDR3 holds 13 amino acids, cysteine through phenylalanine. Of the read, only the CDR3 DNA is kept; its 39 bases are in frame from base 1.

This chain is built from TRBV30 and TRBJ2-2, with a weak D call of TRBD1 (5 bases match). The sequencing sample was made of naive CD4+ T cells from blood. Sample cell subset or site, as interpreted from the label and publication: true naive CD4+ T cells. The source of this sequence is a man younger than 45 with type 1 diabetes. The CDR3 here reads CAWTSWGSGELFF. DNA sequence: TGTGCCTGGACCTCATGGGGCAGCGGGGAGCTGTTTTTT.